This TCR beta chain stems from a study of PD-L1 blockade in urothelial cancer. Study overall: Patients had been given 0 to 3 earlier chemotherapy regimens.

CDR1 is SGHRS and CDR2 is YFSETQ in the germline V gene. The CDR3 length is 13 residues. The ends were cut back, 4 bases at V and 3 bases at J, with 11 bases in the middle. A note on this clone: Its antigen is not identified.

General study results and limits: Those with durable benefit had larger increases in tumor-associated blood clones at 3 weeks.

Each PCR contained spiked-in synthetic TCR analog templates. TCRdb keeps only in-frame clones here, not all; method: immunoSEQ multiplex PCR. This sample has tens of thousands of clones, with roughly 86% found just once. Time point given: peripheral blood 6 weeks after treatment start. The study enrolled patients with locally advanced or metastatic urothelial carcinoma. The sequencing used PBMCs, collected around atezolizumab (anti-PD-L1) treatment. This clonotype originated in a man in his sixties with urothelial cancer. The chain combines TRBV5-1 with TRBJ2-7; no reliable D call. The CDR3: CASSARSNYEQYF. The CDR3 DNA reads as TGCGCCAGCAGCGCTCGGTCGAACTACGAGCAGTACTTC.